The rows below give T cell receptor beta chains drawn from one sample of a study of blood T cell repertoires in COVID-19. Clones were sequenced by immunoSEQ multiplex PCR, and TCRdb holds only the in-frame ones, with some missing. This sample has 200,000 to 300,000 clones, with about 80% found just once. The sample consisted of peripheral blood. These receptors were taken from a woman older than 75 with acute or convalescent COVID-19. Both conserved end residues are part of each CDR3. The order of the fields is J gene, clone size, D gene, V gene, CDR3 protein, CDR3 DNA. A D gene is named only where the DNA matches it firmly. A row's size may be missing; if present it is once, few, many or a size class.

J gene: TRBJ2-3
clone size: -
D gene: -
V gene: TRBV2
CDR3 protein: CASGGGGLGTDTQYF
CDR3 DNA: TGTGCCAGCGGGGGCGGGGGTTTGGGCACAGATACGCAGTATTTT

J gene: TRBJ2-1
clone size: once
D gene: TRBD2
V gene: TRBV19
CDR3 protein: CASSMGTSVVNEQFF
CDR3 DNA: TGTGCCAGTAGTATGGGGACTAGCGTGGTAAATGAGCAGTTCTTC

J gene: TRBJ2-7
clone size: -
D gene: TRBD2
V gene: TRBV7-2
CDR3 protein: CASSLLGTSGRALEEQYF
CDR3 DNA: TGTGCCAGCAGCTTACTGGGGACTAGCGGGAGGGCCCTGGAAGAGCAGTACTTC

J gene: TRBJ2-4
clone size: -
D gene: TRBD2
V gene: TRBV11-2
CDR3 protein: CASSLLVAGKNIQYF
CDR3 DNA: TGTGCCAGCAGCTTACTGGTAGCGGGGAAAAACATTCAGTACTTC

J gene: TRBJ2-1
clone size: -
D gene: -
V gene: TRBV18
CDR3 protein: CASSPPKDTEQFF
CDR3 DNA: TGTGCCAGCTCACCACCGAAGGACACTGAGCAGTTCTTC

J gene: TRBJ2-5
clone size: once
D gene: -
V gene: TRBV15
CDR3 protein: CATSRDPGKGETQYF
CDR3 DNA: TGTGCCACCAGCAGAGATCCAGGGAAGGGGGAGACCCAGTACTTC

J gene: TRBJ2-5
clone size: -
D gene: TRBD2
V gene: TRBV7-2
CDR3 protein: CASSLRGGEQETQYF
CDR3 DNA: TGTGCCAGCAGCTTGCGCGGGGGGGAGCAAGAGACCCAGTACTTC

J gene: TRBJ2-2
clone size: -
D gene: TRBD1
V gene: TRBV6-6
CDR3 protein: CASGLRTGNTGELFF
CDR3 DNA: TGTGCCAGCGGATTAAGGACAGGGAACACCGGGGAGCTGTTTTTT

J gene: TRBJ2-2
clone size: -
D gene: -
V gene: TRBV18
CDR3 protein: CASSQDLNTGELFF
CDR3 DNA: TGTGCCAGCTCACAAGACTTAAACACCGGGGAGCTGTTTTTT

J gene: TRBJ1-4
clone size: -
D gene: -
V gene: TRBV28
CDR3 protein: CASKRVANEKLFF
CDR3 DNA: TGTGCCAGCAAGAGGGTTGCTAATGAAAAACTGTTTTTT

J gene: TRBJ1-2
clone size: -
D gene: -
V gene: TRBV7-9
CDR3 protein: CASSLGGSSNYGYTF
CDR3 DNA: TGTGCCAGCAGCCTTGGGGGCAGTTCTAACTATGGCTACACCTTC

J gene: TRBJ2-2
clone size: -
D gene: -
V gene: TRBV21-1
CDR3 protein: CASCKAPGELFF
CDR3 DNA: TGTGCCAGCTGCAAGGCTCCCGGGGAGCTGTTTTTT

J gene: TRBJ1-1
clone size: -
D gene: -
V gene: TRBV12-3/TRBV12-4
CDR3 protein: CASKYGNTEAFF
CDR3 DNA: TGTGCCAGCAAATACGGGAACACTGAAGCTTTCTTT

J gene: TRBJ1-1
clone size: -
D gene: TRBD1
V gene: TRBV24-1
CDR3 protein: CAAGQGGTEAFF
CDR3 DNA: TGTGCCGCGGGACAGGGAGGCACTGAAGCTTTCTTT

J gene: TRBJ1-5
clone size: -
D gene: TRBD1
V gene: TRBV6-1
CDR3 protein: CASSEQGAPTAQHF
CDR3 DNA: TGTGCCAGCAGTGAACAGGGGGCTCCCACAGCCCAGCATTTT

J gene: TRBJ1-2
clone size: -
D gene: -
V gene: TRBV2
CDR3 protein: CASSEWSSGGYTF
CDR3 DNA: TGTGCCAGCAGTGAATGGAGCTCGGGGGGCTACACCTTC

J gene: TRBJ2-2
clone size: once
D gene: -
V gene: TRBV18
CDR3 protein: CASSPLTGNTGELFF
CDR3 DNA: TGTGCCAGCTCCCCCTTGACGGGAAACACCGGGGAGCTGTTTTTT

J gene: TRBJ1-3
clone size: -
D gene: -
V gene: TRBV10-3
CDR3 protein: CAISDQGQSGNTIYF
CDR3 DNA: TGTGCCATCAGTGATCAGGGACAATCTGGAAACACCATATATTTT

J gene: TRBJ2-5
clone size: -
D gene: -
V gene: TRBV7-2
CDR3 protein: CASSSYNTQETQYF
CDR3 DNA: TGTGCCAGCAGCTCATACAACACCCAAGAGACCCAGTACTTC

J gene: TRBJ2-1
clone size: -
D gene: -
V gene: TRBV6-2/TRBV6-3
CDR3 protein: CASSYLLNNEQFF
CDR3 DNA: TGTGCCAGCAGTTACTTACTAAACAATGAGCAGTTCTTC

J gene: TRBJ2-5
clone size: -
D gene: TRBD2
V gene: TRBV6-2/TRBV6-3
CDR3 protein: CASSKWASGGQETQYF
CDR3 DNA: TGTGCCAGCAGTAAATGGGCTAGCGGGGGGCAAGAGACCCAGTACTTC

J gene: TRBJ2-3
clone size: -
D gene: TRBD1
V gene: TRBV19
CDR3 protein: CASSGARPGQGQADTQYF
CDR3 DNA: TGTGCCAGTAGTGGAGCCCGACCTGGACAGGGCCAGGCCGATACGCAGTATTTT

J gene: TRBJ2-3
clone size: -
D gene: -
V gene: TRBV5-1
CDR3 protein: CASSLALGNTDTQYF
CDR3 DNA: TGCGCCAGCAGCTTGGCGTTGGGCAACACAGATACGCAGTATTTT

J gene: TRBJ1-2
clone size: -
D gene: -
V gene: TRBV9
CDR3 protein: CASSVGPQGIYGYTF
CDR3 DNA: TGTGCCAGCAGCGTAGGGCCCCAGGGTATCTATGGCTACACCTTC

J gene: TRBJ2-7
clone size: once
D gene: TRBD1
V gene: TRBV4-3
CDR3 protein: CASSLLVTGGGYEQYF
CDR3 DNA: TGCGCCAGCAGCCTCCTAGTTACAGGGGGAGGCTACGAGCAGTACTTC

J gene: TRBJ2-1
clone size: few
D gene: -
V gene: TRBV7-8
CDR3 protein: CASSLGGGANEQFF
CDR3 DNA: TGTGCCAGCAGCCTCGGTGGAGGGGCCAATGAGCAGTTCTTC

J gene: TRBJ1-6
clone size: -
D gene: TRBD1
V gene: TRBV7-8
CDR3 protein: CARVYGTGRFNSPLHF
CDR3 DNA: TGTGCCAGAGTTTACGGGACAGGCCGGTTTAATTCACCCCTCCACTTT

J gene: TRBJ1-1
clone size: -
D gene: TRBD1
V gene: TRBV19
CDR3 protein: CASRQTGTAINTEAFF
CDR3 DNA: TGTGCCAGTAGACAAACCGGGACAGCCATTAACACTGAAGCTTTCTTT

J gene: TRBJ1-1
clone size: -
D gene: -
V gene: TRBV4-1
CDR3 protein: CASSQEAGWGNTEAFF
CDR3 DNA: TGCGCCAGCAGCCAAGAGGCAGGGTGGGGGAACACTGAAGCTTTCTTT

J gene: TRBJ2-7
clone size: once
D gene: TRBD2
V gene: TRBV3-1/TRBV3-2
CDR3 protein: CASSQVAGGPGEQYF
CDR3 DNA: TGTGCCAGCAGCCAAGTTGCGGGAGGGCCGGGGGAGCAGTACTTC

J gene: TRBJ1-1
clone size: -
D gene: TRBD1
V gene: TRBV4-1
CDR3 protein: CASSQRTGMNTEAFF
CDR3 DNA: TGCGCCAGCAGCCAACGGACAGGAATGAACACTGAAGCTTTCTTT

J gene: TRBJ2-7
clone size: -
D gene: TRBD2
V gene: TRBV5-6
CDR3 protein: CASSPYGTSGIYEQYF
CDR3 DNA: TGTGCCAGCAGCCCCTACGGGACTAGCGGAATTTACGAGCAGTACTTC

J gene: TRBJ2-2
clone size: -
D gene: -
V gene: TRBV6-5
CDR3 protein: CASRQEWGLAGELFF
CDR3 DNA: TGTGCCAGCAGACAGGAGTGGGGTTTGGCCGGGGAGCTGTTTTTT

J gene: TRBJ2-7
clone size: -
D gene: -
V gene: TRBV7-9
CDR3 protein: CASSIGTRYEQYF
CDR3 DNA: TGTGCCAGCAGCATTGGGACTCGATACGAGCAGTACTTC

J gene: TRBJ2-1
clone size: -
D gene: TRBD2
V gene: TRBV2
CDR3 protein: CASSKEGLAGFNEQFF
CDR3 DNA: TGTGCCAGCAGTAAAGAGGGACTAGCGGGGTTCAATGAGCAGTTCTTC

J gene: TRBJ2-5
clone size: -
D gene: TRBD2
V gene: TRBV7-9
CDR3 protein: CASGPRGEYQETQYF
CDR3 DNA: TGTGCCAGCGGACCCCGGGGGGAATACCAAGAGACCCAGTACTTC

J gene: TRBJ2-5
clone size: -
D gene: -
V gene: TRBV27
CDR3 protein: CASKAGWVQETQYF
CDR3 DNA: TGTGCCAGCAAGGCGGGATGGGTTCAAGAGACCCAGTACTTC

J gene: TRBJ1-5
clone size: -
D gene: -
V gene: TRBV2
CDR3 protein: CASSGGGRRNQPQHF
CDR3 DNA: TGTGCCAGCAGTGGAGGGGGACGGCGCAATCAGCCCCAGCATTTT

J gene: TRBJ1-5
clone size: -
D gene: TRBD1
V gene: TRBV9
CDR3 protein: CASSLGQGRQPQHF
CDR3 DNA: TGTGCCAGCAGCCTTGGACAGGGCCGCCAGCCCCAGCATTTT

J gene: TRBJ2-1
clone size: -
D gene: TRBD1
V gene: TRBV18
CDR3 protein: CASSEAGGLDNEQFF
CDR3 DNA: TGTGCCAGCTCAGAAGCAGGGGGCTTGGACAATGAGCAGTTCTTC

J gene: TRBJ2-3
clone size: -
D gene: TRBD2
V gene: TRBV7-2
CDR3 protein: CASSPRTSGSTDTQYF
CDR3 DNA: TGTGCCAGCAGCCCGCGGACTAGCGGAAGCACAGATACGCAGTATTTT

J gene: TRBJ1-2
clone size: -
D gene: TRBD1
V gene: TRBV5-4
CDR3 protein: CASSPGQGVGYTF
CDR3 DNA: TGTGCCAGCAGCCCCGGACAGGGCGTTGGCTACACCTTC

J gene: TRBJ1-2
clone size: -
D gene: -
V gene: TRBV12-3/TRBV12-4
CDR3 protein: CAGSLTQGYGYTF
CDR3 DNA: TGTGCCGGCAGTTTGACACAGGGATATGGCTACACCTTC

J gene: TRBJ1-4
clone size: -
D gene: -
V gene: TRBV5-5
CDR3 protein: CASTTSGGPANEKLFF
CDR3 DNA: TGTGCCAGCACCACCTCGGGGGGACCGGCTAATGAAAAACTGTTTTTT

J gene: TRBJ1-3
clone size: -
D gene: TRBD1
V gene: TRBV3-1/TRBV3-2
CDR3 protein: CASSRGQGFSGNTIYF
CDR3 DNA: TGTGCCAGCAGCCGGGGACAGGGCTTCTCTGGAAACACCATATATTTT

J gene: TRBJ1-1
clone size: -
D gene: -
V gene: TRBV6-5
CDR3 protein: CASSYPTAAEAFF
CDR3 DNA: TGTGCCAGCAGTTACCCGACAGCAGCTGAAGCTTTCTTT

J gene: TRBJ1-4
clone size: -
D gene: -
V gene: TRBV14
CDR3 protein: CASSKGFNEKLFF
CDR3 DNA: TGTGCCAGCAGCAAGGGGTTTAATGAAAAACTGTTTTTT

J gene: TRBJ1-5
clone size: -
D gene: -
V gene: TRBV18
CDR3 protein: CASSPGLSNQPQHF
CDR3 DNA: TGTGCCAGCTCACCCGGTCTTAGCAATCAGCCCCAGCATTTT

J gene: TRBJ1-1
clone size: -
D gene: -
V gene: TRBV5-5
CDR3 protein: CASSLISTSMNTEAFF
CDR3 DNA: TGTGCCAGCAGCTTGATCTCGACAAGCATGAACACTGAAGCTTTCTTT

J gene: TRBJ2-6
clone size: few
D gene: -
V gene: TRBV19
CDR3 protein: CASSPYSGANVLTF
CDR3 DNA: TGTGCCAGTAGTCCCTACTCTGGGGCCAACGTCCTGACTTTC

J gene: TRBJ2-1
clone size: -
D gene: -
V gene: TRBV30
CDR3 protein: CAWNRATYNEQFF
CDR3 DNA: TGTGCCTGGAACAGGGCAACCTACAATGAGCAGTTCTTC

J gene: TRBJ2-7
clone size: -
D gene: -
V gene: TRBV28
CDR3 protein: CASSPTHGAGTSYEQYF
CDR3 DNA: TGTGCCAGCAGCCCCACCCACGGTGCCGGGACAAGCTACGAGCAGTACTTC

J gene: TRBJ1-2
clone size: -
D gene: -
V gene: TRBV11-2
CDR3 protein: CASSLVGQNYGYTF
CDR3 DNA: TGTGCCAGCAGCTTAGTAGGACAGAACTATGGCTACACCTTC

J gene: TRBJ2-5
clone size: -
D gene: TRBD2
V gene: TRBV5-1
CDR3 protein: CASSLILAGAGETQYF
CDR3 DNA: TGCGCCAGCAGCTTGATTTTAGCGGGAGCGGGGGAGACCCAGTACTTC

J gene: TRBJ1-3
clone size: -
D gene: -
V gene: TRBV2
CDR3 protein: CASSAGVYGNTIYF
CDR3 DNA: TGTGCCAGCAGTGCAGGGGTTTATGGAAACACCATATATTTT

J gene: TRBJ2-2
clone size: -
D gene: -
V gene: TRBV5-1
CDR3 protein: CASSLRDWGSNTGELFF
CDR3 DNA: TGCGCCAGCAGCTTGCGGGACTGGGGGTCCAACACCGGGGAGCTGTTTTTT

J gene: TRBJ2-3
clone size: once
D gene: -
V gene: TRBV24-1
CDR3 protein: CATSSPGKSDTQYF
CDR3 DNA: TGTGCCACCAGTTCTCCGGGGAAGTCAGATACGCAGTATTTT